The 3 T cell receptor beta chains listed next were all sequenced from one sample in a study of shared clonotypes between healthy human individuals. In the naive CD8 group, cells lacked CD45RO and were positively selected for CCR7, so terminally differentiated effector memory CD45RA+ cells were left out. This table comes from immunoSEQ multiplex PCR, and its TCRdb copy is limited to in-frame clones, with some not included. This table holds approximately 2,200,000 clones, approximately 94% found once. The sample consisted of naive CD8+ T cells from PBMCs. The receptors come from a man between 18 and 29 years old in good health. Some clones in this sample may be carry-over from other donors' samples.

The chain is built from TRBV7-9 and TRBJ2-1; 10 bases are shared with TRBD2. Germline V gene data show CDR1 as SEHNR and CDR2 as FQNEAQ (reference sequence). The CDR3 is made up of 14 amino acids. The junction had 5 bases not matched to a gene; V was cut back by 6 bases and J by 6 bases. CDR3 nucleotide sequence: TGTGCCAGCAGAAAGAAGCGGGAGGGCAATGAGCAGTTCTTC. Its protein is CASRKKREGNEQFF.

V gene TRBV5-1 combines with J gene TRBJ2-1; a possible D gene is TRBD2 (6 bases). The CDR3 is 15 residues long. Germline lookup yields CDR1 SGHRS and CDR2 YFSETQ. Trimming pared 4 bases from V and 3 bases from J, leaving 14 bases between. CDR3 amino acids: CASSPRDSGYNEQFF. The CDR3 bases are TGCGCCAGCAGCCCCCGGGACTCCGGCTACAATGAGCAGTTCTTC.

In DNA, the CDR3 is TGCGCCAGCTGGCGGCAAGGTTCGAGCTCCTACGAGCAGTACTTC. This gives the protein CASWRQGSSSYEQYF. The rearrangement joins TRBV10-2 to TRBJ2-7; D is undetermined. The CDR3 spans 15 residues. Between the trimmed V and J ends, which lost 8 bases and 0 bases, there was a span of 17 bases. CDR1 is WSHSY, CDR2 SAAADI, per germline.